Below, one T cell receptor beta chain is given with its context. Its antigen has not been determined. Base qualities are not recorded, but no much larger clone differs from it by a single base. The germline V gene (reference sequence) gives CDR1 as LGHDT and CDR2 as YNNKEL. From V the trimming removes 2 bases and from J it removes 0 bases, while the gene matches leave 5 bases of the junction unaccounted for. The CDR3 numbers 16 residues from cysteine through phenylalanine. CDR3 DNA only is kept here, 48 bases in frame from base 1. Collaborating institutions collected whole blood in K2EDTA tubes following their own protocols. For TCRbeta analysis, collaborators shipped samples in one of three forms: frozen whole blood, isolated PBMCs, or DNA extracted from either of those sample types. The data were obtained in a study of blood T cell repertoires in COVID-19 (TCRdb year 2020). For the study in its entirety: Collaborator samples came from the United States, Italy and Spain and covered acute and convalescent phases of COVID-19. Deeply sampled blood TCRbeta repertoires from subjects exposed to, actively infected with, or recovered from COVID-19 were included in the dataset. Samples came from the ongoing ImmuneRACE study (first 160 participants) plus 1,254 subjects from 6 global collaborators. A freely available public database, intended as a resource for researchers studying the immune response to SARS-CoV-2, is where the repertoires were released. The prospective study material was composed of cDNA or gDNA derived from T cells, B-cell-depleted T cells, or PBMCs. Where available, HLA class I and class II types were taken from metadata supplied by the sample provider and were not determined by assay-based typing. The sample metadata nearly always contained a de-identified subject ID, COVID-19 status, age in years and sex. Summary of the overall study and its limitations: The amount of clinical and demographic metadata varied by source and participant and was provided uncurated.

TCRbeta CDR3 regions were amplified from genomic DNA using the immunoSEQ Assay, a bias-controlled multiplex PCR. In the authors' own workflow: Within the assay, amplification of reference gene primers was used to estimate how many nucleated cells each sample contained. To quantify the absolute abundance of each unique TCRbeta CDR3 rearrangement, sequence reads were collapsed and filtered. Productive Simpson clonality was computed per sample as the square root of Simpson's diversity index over productive rearrangements. TCRdb stores this immuneACCESS table with in-frame sequences only. Part of the clones is absent; in the studies checked, under half of the shortfall reflects unresolved V genes, and no reason is known for the rest. V and J calls and clone size are as listed in that table; D and trimming were resolved from the DNA. In all, the sample holds 50,000 to 70,000 clones, and 60% to 85% of those were seen once. In total, the top ten clones hold 22% of the sample.

This receptor chain uses TRBV3-1 (or the pseudogene TRBV3-2) and TRBJ2-3, with 7 junctional bases fitting TRBD2. The sequenced sample was peripheral blood. This sequence originates from a man in his fifties with active or convalescent COVID-19. The encoded CDR3 is CASSQLSGESTDTQYF. The DNA sequence is TGTGCCAGCAGCCAACTCAGCGGGGAGAGCACAGATACGCAGTATTTT.